This T cell receptor beta chain was identified during a study of regulatory T cells in long-lasting Graves disease. Assembly of TCR beta libraries relied on iRepertoire HTBI primers together with Arm-PCR of CDR3 regions. In TCRdb, the multiplex PCR reads were re-called with MiXCR into one record per CDR3 protein. The table records a few hundred thousand distinct CDR3 sequences, 23% of them present only once. Time point indicated: persistent/refractory GD, antithyroid drugs over 5 years with positive TRAb. From RNA extracted from PBMCs, the TCR library was made. Trimming at V came to 4 bases and at J to 0 bases, leaving 5 bases not matched to a gene. The CDR3 totals 18 residues. Germline V lookup: CDR1 SGHDN, CDR2 FVKESK.

The J gene is TRBJ2-2, the V gene TRBV14; 13 nucleotides agree with TRBD2. The material was peripheral blood mononuclear cells (PBMCs), obtained when the disease was refractory, from a patient treated with antithyroid drugs. This receptor was taken from a female donor with Graves disease. Here the CDR3 reads CASSPGLAGDPNTGELFF. The CDR3, as DNA: TGTGCCAGCAGCCCAGGACTAGCGGGAGACCCGAACACCGGGGAGCTGTTTTTT.